The sequence of this T cell receptor beta chain was determined in a study of cytotoxic CD8 clonotypes in ibrutinib-treated CLL. Looking at the study overall: Partial response occurred in 24 patients and complete response in 2; at median around 5.5 years, roughly 15 remained remitted and some twelve progressed.

Findings and limits, study-wide: Clonality showed a rise at ibrutinib response that reversed toward baseline at progression.

A note on this clone: Antigen: not known.

TCRdb's table, derived via immunoSEQ multiplex PCR, lists solely in-frame clones and lacks some. The profile shows hundreds of thousands of clones, 70% of them singletons. Germline V gene data show CDR1 as SQVTM and CDR2 as ANQGSEA. This CDR3 has 14 amino acids. The trim removed 4 bases at V and 5 bases at J, leaving 7 bases unmatched. This receptor was obtained from a human donor with chronic lymphocytic leukemia. The sequenced sample was PBMCs, obtained after 24 months of ibrutinib treatment. This chain connects TRBV29-1 to TRBJ1-5; 8 bases map to TRBD1. The CDR3, as DNA: TGCAGCGTTGTTTCAGGGGGCGGGGATCAGCCCCAGCATTTT. Translating it yields CSVVSGGGDQPQHF.